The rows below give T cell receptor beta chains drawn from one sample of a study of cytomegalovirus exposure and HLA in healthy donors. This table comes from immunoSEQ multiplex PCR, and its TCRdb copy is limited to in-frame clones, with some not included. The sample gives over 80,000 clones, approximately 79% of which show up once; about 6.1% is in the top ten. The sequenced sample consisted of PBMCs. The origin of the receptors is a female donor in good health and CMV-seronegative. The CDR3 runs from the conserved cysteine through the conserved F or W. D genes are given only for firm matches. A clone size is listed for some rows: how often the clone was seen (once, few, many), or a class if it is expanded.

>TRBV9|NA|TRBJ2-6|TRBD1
CASSVTGGASGANVLTF
TGTGCCAGCAGCGTAACAGGGGGCGCTTCTGGGGCCAACGTCCTGACTTTC
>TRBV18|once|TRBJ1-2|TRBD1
CASSPGTVYGYTF
TGTGCCAGCTCACCCGGGACAGTCTATGGCTACACCTTC
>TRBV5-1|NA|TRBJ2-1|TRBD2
CASSLGLAGNNEQFF
TGCGCCAGCAGCTTGGGACTAGCGGGAAACAATGAGCAGTTCTTC
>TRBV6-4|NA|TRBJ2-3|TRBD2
CASSSTSGGQTTQYF
TGTGCCAGCAGTTCGACTAGCGGGGGCCAGACTACGCAGTATTTT
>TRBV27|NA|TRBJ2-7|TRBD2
CATRAGGYGYEQYF
TGTGCCACCAGAGCGGGAGGGTACGGCTACGAGCAGTACTTC
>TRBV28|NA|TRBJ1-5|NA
CASSLRGYSNQPQHF
TGTGCCAGCAGTTTACGGGGGTACAGCAATCAGCCCCAGCATTTT
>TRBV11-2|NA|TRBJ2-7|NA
CASSTERGPYEQYF
TGTGCCAGCAGCACGGAGCGAGGGCCCTACGAGCAGTACTTC
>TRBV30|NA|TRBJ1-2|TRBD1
CAWKGQGYYGYTF
TGTGCCTGGAAAGGACAGGGATACTATGGCTACACCTTC
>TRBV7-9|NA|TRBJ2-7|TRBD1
CASGPPGQGITYEQYF
TGTGCCAGCGGTCCGCCGGGACAGGGGATTACCTACGAGCAGTACTTC
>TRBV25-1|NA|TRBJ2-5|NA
CASSESLPNRETQYF
TGTGCCAGCAGTGAAAGTCTTCCCAACAGAGAGACCCAGTACTTC
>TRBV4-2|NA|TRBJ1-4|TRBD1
CASSEVGQGFEKLFF
TGTGCCAGCAGCGAGGTGGGACAGGGTTTTGAAAAACTGTTTTTT
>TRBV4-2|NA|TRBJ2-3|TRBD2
CASSQDQVAGADTQYF
TGTGCCAGCAGCCAAGATCAAGTAGCGGGAGCAGATACGCAGTATTTT
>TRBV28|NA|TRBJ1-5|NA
CASSLQDNQPQHF
TGTGCCAGCAGTTTACAGGATAATCAGCCCCAGCATTTT
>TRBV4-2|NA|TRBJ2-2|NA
CASSQRAQGNTGELFF
TGTGCCAGCAGCCAAAGGGCCCAGGGTAACACCGGGGAGCTGTTTTTT
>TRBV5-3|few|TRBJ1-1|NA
CARSRGTVGSEMDTEAFF
TGTGCCAGAAGCAGGGGGACGGTTGGTTCTGAGATGGACACTGAAGCTTTCTTT
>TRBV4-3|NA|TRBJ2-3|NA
CASSQWVASVTDTQYF
TGCGCCAGCAGCCAATGGGTAGCCTCCGTCACAGATACGCAGTATTTT
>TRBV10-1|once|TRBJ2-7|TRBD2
CASSTSGSQGEQYF
TGCGCCAGTTCAACTAGCGGGAGCCAGGGCGAGCAGTACTTC
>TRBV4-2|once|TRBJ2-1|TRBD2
CASSQASGRGEQFF
TGTGCCAGCAGCCAGGCCAGCGGGAGAGGTGAGCAGTTCTTC
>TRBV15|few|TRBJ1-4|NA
CATSRGTGDTLPLFF
TGTGCCACCAGCAGAGGGACTGGGGACACTCTGCCACTGTTTTTT
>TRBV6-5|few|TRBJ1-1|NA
CASREGGTEAFF
TGTGCCAGCAGGGAGGGAGGCACTGAAGCTTTCTTT
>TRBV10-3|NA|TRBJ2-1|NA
CAISRPLIGDNEQFF
TGTGCCATCAGTCGCCCCTTAATAGGGGACAATGAGCAGTTCTTC
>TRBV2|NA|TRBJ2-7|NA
CASRAADWVSSYEQYF
TGTGCCAGCAGGGCCGCAGACTGGGTGAGCTCCTACGAGCAGTACTTC
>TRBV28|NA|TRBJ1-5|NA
CASSLNRALNQPQHF
TGTGCCAGCAGTTTGAACAGGGCTCTCAATCAGCCCCAGCATTTT
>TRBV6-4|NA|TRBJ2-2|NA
CASSISGSNTGELFF
TGTGCCAGCAGTATTAGCGGATCGAACACCGGGGAGCTGTTTTTT
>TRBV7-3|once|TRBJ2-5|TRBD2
CASSLTVAGAETQYF
TGTGCCAGCAGCTTAACGGTAGCGGGGGCGGAGACCCAGTACTTC
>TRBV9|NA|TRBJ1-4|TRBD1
CASSPRTGMGEKLFF
TGTGCCAGCAGCCCCCGGACAGGGATGGGGGAAAAACTGTTTTTT
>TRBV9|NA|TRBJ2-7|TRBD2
CASSVGGEGHGEQYF
TGTGCCAGCAGCGTGGGGGGGGAGGGGCACGGCGAGCAGTACTTC
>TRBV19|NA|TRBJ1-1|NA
CASSIAGFMNTEAFF
TGTGCCAGTAGTATTGCGGGGTTCATGAACACTGAAGCTTTCTTT
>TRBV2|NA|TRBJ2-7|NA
CASSEVRTSGEQYF
TGTGCCAGCAGTGAAGTCAGGACATCGGGCGAGCAGTACTTC
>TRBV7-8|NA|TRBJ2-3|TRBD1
CASSTTGGATDTQYF
TGTGCCAGCAGCACAACAGGGGGTGCCACAGATACGCAGTATTTT
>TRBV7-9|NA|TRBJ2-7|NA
CASSDGGTAVEEQYF
TGTGCCAGCAGCGATGGGGGGACCGCTGTAGAGGAGCAGTACTTC
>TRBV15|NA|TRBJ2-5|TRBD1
CATSRDGTGLETQYF
TGTGCCACCAGCAGAGATGGGACAGGGCTGGAGACCCAGTACTTC
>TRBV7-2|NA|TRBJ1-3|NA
CASSSSAGGNTIYF
TGTGCCAGCAGCTCCTCCGCGGGGGGAAACACCATATATTTT
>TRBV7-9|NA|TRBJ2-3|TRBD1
CASSPGQSTDTQYF
TGTGCCAGCAGTCCGGGACAGAGCACAGATACGCAGTATTTT
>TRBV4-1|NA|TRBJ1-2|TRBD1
CASSQDNSGTAGNGYTF
TGCGCCAGCAGCCAAGACAACTCCGGGACAGCCGGGAATGGCTACACCTTC
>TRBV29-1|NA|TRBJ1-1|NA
CSVVPHGLRRDTEAFF
TGCAGCGTTGTCCCCCACGGTCTTCGGAGGGACACTGAAGCTTTCTTT
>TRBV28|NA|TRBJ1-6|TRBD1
CASSPPGQLTSSYNSPLHF
TGTGCCAGCAGTCCCCCGGGACAGTTAACTAGCTCCTATAATTCACCCCTCCACTTT
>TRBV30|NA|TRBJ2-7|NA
CAWSVPLQGYEQYF
TGTGCCTGGAGTGTACCCCTCCAGGGGTACGAGCAGTACTTC
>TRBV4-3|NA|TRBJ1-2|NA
CASSQGQAEDGYTF
TGCGCCAGCAGCCAAGGCCAGGCGGAGGATGGCTACACCTTC
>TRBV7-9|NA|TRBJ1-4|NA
CASSLARAEKLFF
TGTGCCAGCAGCTTAGCGAGGGCGGAAAAACTGTTTTTT
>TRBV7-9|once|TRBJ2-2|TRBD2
CASRPGVAGVAGELFF
TGTGCCAGCAGACCTGGAGTAGCGGGAGTGGCCGGGGAGCTGTTTTTT
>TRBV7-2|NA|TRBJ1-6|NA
CASSFTGSGSSPLHF
TGTGCCAGCAGCTTTACAGGGTCGGGGAGCTCACCCCTCCACTTT